These 17 T cell receptor beta chains originate from one sample sequenced in a study of T-cell reconstitution after alpha-beta-depleted transplantation in children. The TCRbeta library was prepared with unique molecular identifiers. TCRdb called the PCR reads again in MiXCR, with one record for every CDR3 protein. The sample consists of about 250,000 distinct CDR3 sequences, around 25% of them appearing once. The sequencing used PBMCs, mostly from graft donor cells, collected 360 days after TCRalphabeta/CD19-depleted stem cell transplant. These receptors all stem from a female patient younger than 10 who had a stem cell transplant for congenital amegakaryocytic thrombocytopenia, so the T cells may come from the graft donor.

V and J are TRBV7-2 and TRBJ2-7; 14 nucleotides match TRBD2. V lost 5 bases and J lost 2; bases outside the gene matches: 8. Germline CDR1 is SGHTA and CDR2 is FQGNSA. CDR3 length: 17 amino acids. CDR3 loop: CASSQGLAGEGPYEQYF. CDR3 bases: TGTGCCAGCAGCCAGGGACTAGCGGGAGAGGGGCCCTACGAGCAGTACTTC.

The chain couples TRBV4-2 to TRBJ1-4; 10 nucleotides align to TRBD1. The V segment lost 4 bases and the J segment 4 bases; nucleotides outside the gene matches: 3. Germline V gene data show CDR1 as LGHNA and CDR2 as YNFKEQ. The CDR3 covers 15 residues. The CDR3 loop is CASSPGDRGNEKLFF. CDR3 nucleotide sequence: TGTGCCAGCAGCCCGGGGGACAGGGGTAATGAAAAACTGTTTTTT.

V gene TRBV28 combines with J gene TRBJ2-7; D is ambiguous. V lost 2 bases, J lost 0 bases, and 11 bases lay in between. Germline V gene data show CDR1 as MDHEN and CDR2 as SYDVKM. The CDR3 is 15 amino acids. This CDR3 reads CASSLPGADSYEQYF. The DNA for the CDR3 is TGTGCCAGCAGTTTACCTGGTGCAGACTCCTACGAGCAGTACTTC. Combining the CDR3 with reference TRBV28 and TRBJ2-7 gives the whole variable domain DVKVTQSSRYLVKRTGEKVFLECVQDMDHENMFWYRQDPGLGLRLIYFSYDVKMKEKGDIPEGYSVSREKKERFSLILESASTNQTSMYLCASSLPGADSYEQYFGPGTRLTVT.

This clonotype was seen a few times. This chain uses TRBV5-1 with TRBJ1-4; no clear D. Trimming removed 4 bases from V and 0 bases from J, with 10 bases in between. The germline CDR1 and CDR2 sequences are SGHRS and YFSETQ. The CDR3 covers 15 residues. The DNA for the CDR3 is TGCGCCAGCAGCACGCTACCTGCAACTAATGAAAAACTGTTTTTT. Residues: CASSTLPATNEKLFF.

This clonotype was detected many times. The chain combines TRBV12-3 or TRBV12-4 with TRBJ2-1; the D gene is possibly TRBD2 (6 bases). CDR3 length equals 16 residues. V shed 7 bases and J shed 8 bases, with 24 bases lying between them. DNA for the CDR3: TGTGCCAGCAACACAAAGGACTACTGGCCCAAAGATGAGCAGTTCTTC. As protein: CASNTKDYWPKDEQFF.

This clonotype was detected a few times. The chain carries TRBV20-1 and TRBJ1-1, with D possibly matching TRBD1 (5 bases). This CDR3 is built from 14 residues. Germline V gene data show CDR1 as DFQATT and CDR2 as SNEGSKA (reference sequence). V lost 5 bases and J lost 0, with 13 bases in between. CDR3 amino acids: CSAPEGTMNTEAFF. The CDR3 bases are TGCAGTGCTCCCGAAGGGACGATGAACACTGAAGCTTTCTTT.

The rearrangement joins TRBV6-2 or TRBV6-3 to TRBJ1-5, with D perhaps TRBD1 (5 bases). This CDR3 comprises 14 residues. The V end lost 5 bases, the J end lost 1 base, and 9 bases lay between the germline ends. Germline CDR1 and CDR2: MNHEY and SVGEGT. The CDR3 sequence is CASSKTASNQPQHF. CDR3 bases: TGTGCCAGCAGTAAGACAGCGAGCAATCAGCCCCAGCATTTT.

At least ten counts were recorded for this clonotype. The J gene is TRBJ2-2, the V gene TRBV12-3 or TRBV12-4, with 9 positions matching TRBD1. After removal of 7 bases from V and 10 bases from J, the junction contained 7 bases not matched to a gene. The CDR3 spans 13 residues. CDR3 protein: CASNLQGAKELFF. The CDR3 nucleotides are TGTGCCAGCAACCTACAGGGGGCGAAGGAGCTGTTTTTT.

The chain combines TRBV20-1 with TRBJ2-2, with TRBD2 matching 7 bases. CDR3 length: 14 amino acids. CDR1 DFQATT and CDR2 SNEGSKA come from the germline V gene (reference sequence). Trimming at V came to 3 bases and at J to 3 bases, leaving 4 bases not matched to a gene. DNA of the CDR3: TGCAGTGCTAGCGGGGGGACGGACACCGGGGAGCTGTTTTTT. Its translation is CSASGGTDTGELFF.

This clonotype occurred a few times. This rearrangement joins TRBV28 to TRBJ2-1; D perhaps matches TRBD1 (7 bases). This CDR3 is built from 14 residues. The V end was cut by 8 bases, the J end by 0 bases, with 11 bases between. Germline V lookup: CDR1 MDHEN, CDR2 SYDVKM. The CDR3 nucleotides read TGTGCCAGCCAGGGGGACTTCTCCTACAATGAGCAGTTCTTC. This translates into CASQGDFSYNEQFF.

In its sample, this clonotype was seen many times. V usage is TRBV12-3 or TRBV12-4 and J usage is TRBJ2-5; D gene uncertain. V gave up 5 bases and J gave up 4 bases, with 8 bases separating them. The CDR3 sequence is 12 residues long. CDR3 in amino acids: CASSQIGETQYF. The CDR3 bases are TGTGCCAGCAGTCAGATAGGAGAGACCCAGTACTTC.

This rearrangement joins TRBV12-3 or TRBV12-4 to TRBJ2-7; possible D gene TRBD1, 5 bases. This CDR3 contains 14 residues. Trimming pared 6 bases from V and 4 bases from J, leaving 16 bases between. The DNA of the CDR3 is TGTGCCAGCAGCCTAGGGGCTGAACAGTACGAGCAGTACTTC. This translates into CASSLGAEQYEQYF.

This clonotype came up once. The chain carries TRBV24-1 and TRBJ2-3; 11 positions agree with TRBD2. The CDR3 sequence is 17 residues long. Germline values: CDR1 KGHDR, CDR2 SFDVKD. After removal of 4 bases from V and 2 bases from J, the junction contained 7 bases not matched to a gene. This CDR3 is CATSDSGTSGDTDTQYF. CDR3 sequence (DNA): TGTGCCACCAGTGACTCCGGGACTAGCGGAGACACAGATACGCAGTATTTT.

The J gene is TRBJ2-3, the V gene TRBV3-1; D unclear. CDR1 is LGHDT and CDR2 is YNNKEL in the germline V gene (reference sequence). The CDR3 covers 17 residues. Trimming pared 1 base from V and 2 bases from J, leaving 16 bases between. DNA for the CDR3: TGTGCCAGCAGCCAAGTTTATCTCGGGCAGAACACAGATACGCAGTATTTT. It translates to CASSQVYLGQNTDTQYF.

V is TRBV9 and J is TRBJ2-3; perhaps D is TRBD1 or TRBD2 (5 bases each). The V gene lost 1 base and the J gene lost 5 bases, with 11 bases spanning the gap. Germline loops: CDR1 SGDLS, CDR2 YYNGEE. The CDR3 length is 14 residues. CDR3 loop: CASSVPGAGDTQYF. Written as DNA, the CDR3 is TGTGCCAGCAGCGTACCCGGGGCGGGAGATACGCAGTATTTT.

This clonotype showed up many times. The rearrangement uses TRBV12-3 or TRBV12-4 and TRBJ1-4, with TRBD1 as a possible D gene (6 bases). The V end was cut by 7 bases, the J end by 10 bases, with 22 bases between. This CDR3 is built from 15 residues. This CDR3 is CASNNSPPGRGKLFF. The CDR3 region has the DNA TGTGCCAGCAATAATTCCCCCCCCGGCAGGGGAAAACTGTTTTTT.

This sequence joins TRBV20-1 and TRBJ2-1, with 9 bases matching TRBD2. CDR1 and CDR2 (germline): DFQATT, SNEGSKA (reference sequence). This CDR3 spans 15 amino acids. V lost 6 bases, J lost 16 bases, and 22 bases stayed unmatched. CDR3 DNA sequence: TGCAGTGCAGAGAGGGCGGGAGGGTCAAGGATTGGGGACTTCTTC. Translation: CSAERAGGSRIGDFF.